The 9 T cell receptor beta chains below come from one sample, sequenced in a study of cytomegalovirus exposure and HLA in healthy donors. PCR amplification relied on 60 Vbeta primers (plus 13 Jbeta primers). TCRdb's table, derived via immunoSEQ multiplex PCR, lists solely in-frame clones and lacks some. Of fewer than 200,000 clones listed, around 86% are singletons. Sequencing was performed on PBMCs. Receptors were obtained from a human donor in good health.

The chain joins TRBV6-5 to TRBJ1-4; D gene uncertain. The V gene's germline CDR1 is MNHEY and CDR2 SVGAGI. This CDR3 is built from 12 residues. The ends were cut back, 0 bases at V and 8 bases at J, with 4 bases in the middle. For the CDR3, the DNA is TGTGCCAGCAGTTACTCCGGGGAAAAACTGTTTTTT. The encoded protein is CASSYSGEKLFF.

The rearrangement uses TRBV6-5 and TRBJ2-7; 9 nucleotides align to TRBD1. V gave up 2 bases and J gave up 2 bases; unmatched junction bases: 7. Germline V gives CDR1 MNHEY, CDR2 SVGAGI. The CDR3 runs to 16 residues. CDR3 bases: TGTGCCAGCAGTTACGACCGGGACAGGGTTGCCTACGAGCAGTACTTC. Translated, it gives CASSYDRDRVAYEQYF.

This clone turned up a few times. The CDR3 reads CASLVLAGDKTQYF. CDR3 nucleotide sequence: TGTGCCAGCCTTGTTCTGGCGGGGGATAAGACCCAGTACTTC. The chain links TRBV7-9 to TRBJ2-5; the match to TRBD2 covers 7 bases. The CDR3 runs 14 residues. Germline loops: CDR1 SEHNR, CDR2 FQNEAQ (reference sequence). V shed 8 bases and J 6 bases; nucleotides not matched to a gene: 12.

The gene calls are TRBV6-1 and TRBJ2-2; D call uncertain. This CDR3 comprises 13 residues. Germline CDR1 reads MNHNS; CDR2 reads SASEGT. The ends were cut back, 2 bases at V and 9 bases at J, with 10 bases in the middle. CDR3 sequence reads: CASSESLGWELFF. The CDR3 bases are TGTGCCAGCAGTGAAAGCCTCGGGTGGGAGCTGTTTTTT.

This chain links TRBV4-1 with TRBJ1-5; no firm D call. There are 14 residues in the CDR3. V shed 0 bases and J shed 7 bases, with 10 bases lying between them. Germline V gene sequence: CDR1 MGHRA, CDR2 YSYEKL. The CDR3 DNA sequence: TGCGCCAGCAGCCAAGAGTTGGGCTTACAGCCCCAGCATTTT. Residues: CASSQELGLQPQHF.

The chain links TRBV7-8 to TRBJ2-5; 11 bases line up with TRBD2. CDR3 length equals 17 residues. The V gene end was trimmed by 3 bases and the J gene end by 7 bases; junction bases not matched to a gene: 13. Germline CDR1 is SGHVS and CDR2 is FQNEAQ. CDR3 in DNA: TGTGCCAGCAGCTTCTCCGCTAGCGGGGGGCTGGGGGTGACCCAGTACTTC. Translated, it gives CASSFSASGGLGVTQYF. The whole variable domain, remainder taken from reference TRBV7-8 and TRBJ2-5, is GAGVSQSPRYKVAKRGQDVALRCDPISGHVSLFWYQQALGQGPEFLTYFQNEAQLDKSGLPSDRFFAERPEGSVSTLKIQRTQQEDSAVYLCASSFSASGGLGVTQYFGPGTRLLVL.

CDR3 sequence: CASSPQAGAYEQYF. The CDR3 bases are TGTGCCAGCAGCCCGCAGGCAGGGGCCTACGAGCAGTACTTC. The V and J genes are TRBV7-2 and TRBJ2-7; D perhaps matches TRBD1 (6 bases). V was trimmed by 5 bases and J by 2 bases, leaving 13 bases between them. This CDR3 spans 14 amino acids. Germline values: CDR1 SGHTA, CDR2 FQGNSA.

This sequence joins TRBV11-3 and TRBJ1-1; D unclear. There are 13 residues in the CDR3. V lost 1 base to trimming and J lost 4 bases, with 7 bases between them. In germline, CDR1 is SGHNT, CDR2 YENEEA. In nucleotides, the CDR3 is TGTGCCAGCAGCTTAGCTGGAGGCACTGAAGCTTTCTTT. Protein sequence: CASSLAGGTEAFF. Using reference TRBV11-3 and TRBJ1-1 for the parts outside the CDR3, the full variable domain is EAGVVQSPRYKIIEKKQPVAFWCNPISGHNTLYWYLQNLGQGPELLIRYENEEAVDDSQLPKDRFSAERLKGVDSTLKIQPAELGDSAVYLCASSLAGGTEAFFGQGTRLTVV.

This chain connects TRBV5-4 to TRBJ1-4, with 8 nucleotides matching TRBD1. From germline, CDR1 is SGHNT and CDR2 YYREEE (reference sequence). V was clipped by 4 bases and J by 6 bases; unmatched bases: 5. The CDR3 is 14 amino acids. The CDR3 bases are TGTGCCAGCAGCGAGGACAGGGCGCATGAAAAACTGTTTTTT. Protein sequence: CASSEDRAHEKLFF.